The T cell receptor beta chain described here comes from a study of T cells after posttransplantation cyclophosphamide. This clone came up many times. Its antigen is still unknown. Germline V lookup: CDR1 SGHTA, CDR2 FQGNSA. The CDR3 runs 18 residues. V shed 2 bases and J 0 bases; nucleotides not matched to a gene: 8. On the day of bone marrow donation, the related graft donor provided peripheral blood. Study-wide findings and caveats: TRB clonality was highly associated with recipient CMV seropositivity and reactivation. Blood and skin or GI T cell repertoires showed limited TRB overlap. Donor-recipient repertoire similarity was low at 1-2 months, rising over year one.

This table comes from immunoSEQ multiplex PCR, and its TCRdb copy is limited to in-frame clones, with some not included. Singletons are absent from the sample, which has approximately 35,000 clones. Material for sequencing was PBMCs. The V and J genes are TRBV7-2 and TRBJ2-1, with 9 nucleotides matching TRBD2. This receptor was identified in a woman aged 25 to 39 in good health and a related stem cell transplant donor. DNA of the CDR3: TGTGCCAGCAGCTTACTTCTAGCGGGGAGAAGCTCCTACAATGAGCAGTTCTTC. Protein sequence: CASSLLLAGRSSYNEQFF.